The clone carrying this T cell receptor beta chain occurred once. This entry belongs to a study of blood T cell repertoires in COVID-19. Background on the study: From T cells, B-cell-depleted T cells, or PBMCs came the material, which was cDNA or gDNA.

V lost 4 bases and J lost 6, with 16 bases in between. The CDR3 consists of 15 residues. Per the germline V gene, CDR1 is MGHRA and CDR2 is YSYEKL. In the original analysis: Amplified reference gene primers provided the basis for estimating nucleated cell counts. Sequencing was performed with immunoSEQ multiplex PCR; in TCRdb, only in-frame clones are kept and a portion is missing. V and J calls and clone size are given by that table; D and trimming were obtained from the DNA. The sample has more than 250,000 clones, roughly 90% seen once. The chain links TRBV4-1 to TRBJ1-5, with TRBD1 as a possible D gene (5 bases). This sequence was found in a young woman who had recovered from COVID-19. Input material: PBMCs or T cells enriched from blood (not recorded which). CDR3 sequence: CASSPSQGSSQPQHF. CDR3 DNA: TGCGCCAGCAGCCCAAGCCAGGGTTCGAGTCAGCCCCAGCATTTT.